This T cell receptor (beta chain) appears in the sequencing data of a study of T cell repertoires in cytomegalovirus infection. Study in general: TCR beta signatures that were public indicated CMV infection and matching HLA type. Findings of the study overall: Across the ex vivo response, the dominant clonotypes were HLA-C-restricted CMV-specific TCR beta clonotypes. Based on cumulative public TCR beta family frequency, carriers of CMV plus the relevant HLA were identified.

Looked up from germline, CDR1 is MNHNY and CDR2 is SVGAGI (reference sequence). The CDR3 extends over 16 amino acids. Between the trimmed V and J ends, which lost 2 bases and 1 base, there was a span of 14 bases. In the case of this clonotype: What it binds is not known.

TCRdb re-derived calls from the reads in MiXCR, one entry per CDR3 protein. The sample has roughly 630,000 distinct CDR3 sequences, 24% seen once. This TCR was recovered from a human donor in good health (CMV status not recorded). Some clones in this sample may be carry-over from other donors' samples. The sequenced material came from CD8+ T cells from PBMCs. The chain uses TRBV6-6 and TRBJ1-1; D call uncertain. The DNA for the CDR3 is TGTGCCAGCAGTTACACGGTTTCAAGAACGAACACTGAAGCTTTCTTT. This codes for CASSYTVSRTNTEAFF.